These 9 T cell receptor beta chains share one sample of origin, sequenced in a study of radiotherapy plus CTLA-4 blockade in lung cancer. Here immunoSEQ multiplex PCR was the method, and the copy in TCRdb shows in-frame clones only, minus some. In the table there are under 95,000 clones, less than 85% of which are singletons. The sample consisted of peripheral blood, taken from a patient treated with radiotherapy plus ipilimumab. All receptors come from a human donor with non-small cell lung cancer who had stable disease on radiotherapy plus ipilimumab.

The table lists this clone with a count of one. The chain links TRBV30 to TRBJ2-3, with D perhaps TRBD1 or TRBD2 (5 bases each). Looked up from germline, CDR1 is GTSNPN and CDR2 is SVGIG (reference sequence). This CDR3 is built from 15 residues. The V end lost 5 bases, the J end lost 5 bases, and 20 bases lay between the germline ends. CDR3 bases: TGTGCCTGGGCCCCCGGATCGGGGCTTGTAGATACGCAGTATTTT. Its translation: CAWAPGSGLVDTQYF.

This clone was counted only a few times. Different DNA sequences within this sample yield the same CDR3. The chain has TRBV28 and TRBJ2-3; maybe TRBD2 (6 bases). This CDR3 region has 13 residues. Germline V gene sequence: CDR1 MDHEN, CDR2 SYDVKM. The V gene lost 2 bases and the J gene lost 3 bases, with 6 bases spanning the gap. CDR3 nucleotides: TGTGCCAGCAGTTTAGGGGGGACAGATACGCAGTATTTT. Amino acid sequence: CASSLGGTDTQYF.

CDR3 sequence: CASSQDLGVAYEQYF. In DNA, the CDR3 is TGCGCCAGCAGCCAAGACCTCGGGGTGGCCTACGAGCAGTACTTC. The rearrangement uses TRBV4-1 and TRBJ2-7; perhaps TRBD2 as D (5 bases). The germline CDR1 and CDR2 sequences are MGHRA and YSYEKL. CDR3 size: 15 residues. V was pared by 0 bases and J by 2 bases, with 11 bases between.

There are a few counts of this clone. The CDR3 nucleotides read TGTGCCAGTAGTATAATGATGTGGTACGAGCAGTACTTC. As protein: CASSIMMWYEQYF. The chain combines TRBV19 with TRBJ2-7; D is ambiguous. CDR1 and CDR2 (germline): LNHDA, SQIVND (reference sequence). Trimming shortened V by 2 bases and J by 4 bases, and 9 bases separated the two germline ends. This CDR3 has 13 amino acids.

Written as DNA, the CDR3 is TGTGCCAGCAGTGTTACAGGGGGACTGAATGAGCAGTACTTC. Protein sequence: CASSVTGGLNEQYF. This chain links TRBV25-1 with TRBJ2-7, with 8 nucleotides matching TRBD1. Per the germline V gene, CDR1 is MGHDK and CDR2 is SYGVNS. Germline trimming cut 4 bases from V and 7 bases from J; bases unmatched to any gene: 9. The CDR3 length is 14 residues.

The CDR3, as DNA: TGTGCCAGCAGCTTCACTCGACTGGGCGAGACCCAGTACTTC. Translation gives CASSFTRLGETQYF. The genes are TRBV11-2 and TRBJ2-5, with D uncertain. CDR1 SGHAT and CDR2 FQNNGV come from the germline V gene. The CDR3 extends over 14 amino acids. The V gene lost 3 bases and the J gene lost 5 bases, with 13 bases spanning the gap.

The genes are TRBV28 and TRBJ2-4; TRBD1 aligns across 9 bases. CDR1 is MDHEN, CDR2 SYDVKM, per germline. The CDR3 totals 17 residues. Germline trimming cut 5 bases from V and 0 bases from J; bases unmatched to any gene: 8. CDR3 sequence reads: CASSPVDRGGAKNIQYF. CDR3 sequence (DNA): TGTGCCAGCAGTCCGGTGGACAGGGGCGGAGCCAAAAACATTCAGTACTTC.

This clone came up once. This chain links TRBV4-1 with TRBJ2-4; 8 bases map to TRBD2. This CDR3 is 17 amino acids long. Germline CDR1 MGHRA, CDR2 YSYEKL. V trimming: 0 bases; J trimming: 0 bases; junction bases outside the gene matches: 4. CDR3 DNA: TGCGCCAGCAGCCAAGAACTAGCGGCACTAGCCAAAAACATTCAGTACTTC. It is translated as CASSQELAALAKNIQYF.

This clone was counted a single time. This rearrangement joins TRBV13 to TRBJ2-7; the match to TRBD1 covers 8 bases. The CDR3 loop spans 15 amino acids. After removal of 5 bases from V and 6 bases from J, the junction contained 12 bases not matched to a gene. Germline V gene sequence: CDR1 PRHDT, CDR2 FYEKMQ (reference sequence). In DNA, the CDR3 is TGTGCCAGCAGCCCAACCGGGACAGGTTGGTCCGAGCAGTACTTC. Protein sequence: CASSPTGTGWSEQYF. Filled out from reference TRBV13 and TRBJ2-7, the complete variable domain reads AAGVIQSPRHLIKEKRETATLKCYPIPRHDTVYWYQQGPGQDPQFLISFYEKMQSDKGSIPDRFSAQQFSDYHSELNMSSLELGDSALYFCASSPTGTGWSEQYFGPGTRLTVT.